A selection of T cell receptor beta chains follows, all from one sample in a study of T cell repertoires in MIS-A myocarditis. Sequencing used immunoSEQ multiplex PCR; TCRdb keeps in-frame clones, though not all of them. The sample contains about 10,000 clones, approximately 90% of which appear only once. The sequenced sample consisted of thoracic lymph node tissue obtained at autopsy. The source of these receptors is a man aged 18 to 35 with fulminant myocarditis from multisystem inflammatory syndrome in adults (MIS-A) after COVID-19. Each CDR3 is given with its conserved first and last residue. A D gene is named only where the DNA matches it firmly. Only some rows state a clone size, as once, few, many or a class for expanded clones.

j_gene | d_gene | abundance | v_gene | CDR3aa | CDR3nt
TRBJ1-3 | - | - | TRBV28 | CASSLPGTHGNTIYF | TGTGCCAGCAGTTTGCCAGGGACTCATGGAAACACCATATATTTT
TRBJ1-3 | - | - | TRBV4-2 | CASSQDRLGGGSGNTIYF | TGTGCCAGCAGCCAAGATCGATTGGGCGGGGGGTCTGGAAACACCATATATTTT
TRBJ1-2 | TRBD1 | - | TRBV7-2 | CASSLVTGGIYGYTF | TGTGCCAGCAGCTTAGTTACAGGGGGCATCTATGGCTACACCTTC
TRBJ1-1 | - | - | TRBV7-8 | CASSAILQTFMNTEAFF | TGTGCCAGCAGCGCCATTTTACAGACGTTTATGAACACTGAAGCTTTCTTT
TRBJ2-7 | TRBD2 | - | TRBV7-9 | CASSPLWAGGSYEQYF | TGTGCCAGCAGCCCCCTCTGGGCGGGAGGTTCCTACGAGCAGTACTTC
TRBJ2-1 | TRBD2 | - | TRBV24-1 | CATSDISGASYNEQFF | TGTGCCACCAGTGATATTAGCGGGGCGTCCTACAATGAGCAGTTCTTC
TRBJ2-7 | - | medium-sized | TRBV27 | CASSSIGLIHEQYF | TGTGCCAGCAGTTCAATCGGACTAATCCACGAGCAGTACTTC
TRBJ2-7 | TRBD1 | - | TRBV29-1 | CSVRTGPYSYEQYF | TGCAGCGTCAGGACAGGGCCCTACTCCTACGAGCAGTACTTC
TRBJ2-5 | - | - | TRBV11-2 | CASSFMRLGETQYF | TGTGCCAGCAGCTTTATGCGGCTAGGGGAGACCCAGTACTTC
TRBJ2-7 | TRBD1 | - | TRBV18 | CASSRQSGGSVGEQYF | TGTGCCAGCTCACGGCAATCAGGGGGCTCGGTAGGCGAGCAGTACTTC
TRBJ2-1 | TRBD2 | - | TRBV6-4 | CASSPSKLAGVSNEQFF | TGTGCCAGCAGTCCCAGCAAACTAGCGGGGGTTTCCAATGAGCAGTTCTTC
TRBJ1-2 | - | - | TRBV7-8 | CASSLGPWRGDYGYTF | TGTGCCAGCAGCTTAGGGCCTTGGCGGGGCGACTATGGCTACACCTTC
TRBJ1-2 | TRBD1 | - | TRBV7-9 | CASSFTGGRGDYGYTF | TGTGCCAGCAGCTTCACCGGGGGCAGGGGGGACTATGGCTACACCTTC
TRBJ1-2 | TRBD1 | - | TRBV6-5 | CASSTQGARHTF | TGTGCCAGCAGTACTCAGGGGGCGCGCCACACCTTC
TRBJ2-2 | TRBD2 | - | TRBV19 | CASSPGGAGELFF | TGTGCCAGTAGTCCGGGGGGGGCCGGGGAGCTGTTTTTT
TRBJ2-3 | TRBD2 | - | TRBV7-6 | CASSLGGGGAADTQYF | TGTGCCAGCAGCTTAGGGGGCGGGGGGGCCGCAGATACGCAGTATTTT
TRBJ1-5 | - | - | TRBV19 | CASRRGGRNQPQHF | TGTGCCAGTAGAAGGGGAGGGCGCAATCAGCCCCAGCATTTT
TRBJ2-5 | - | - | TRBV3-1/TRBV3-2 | CASSQYDGQQETQYF | TGTGCCAGCAGCCAATACGACGGGCAACAAGAGACCCAGTACTTC
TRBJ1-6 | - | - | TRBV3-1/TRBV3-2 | CASSYHGSGAPLHF | TGTGCCAGCAGCTACCACGGGAGTGGAGCACCCCTCCACTTT
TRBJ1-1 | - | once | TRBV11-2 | CASSLHQDTEAFF | TGTGCCAGCAGCTTACATCAGGACACTGAAGCTTTCTTT
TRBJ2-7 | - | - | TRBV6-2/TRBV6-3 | CASSPGTPSPEQYF | TGTGCCAGCAGCCCGGGGACCCCCTCACCCGAGCAGTACTTC
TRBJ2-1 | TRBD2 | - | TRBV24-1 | CATSGSGLAGGLYNEQFF | TGTGCCACCAGTGGATCGGGACTAGCGGGGGGGCTCTACAATGAGCAGTTCTTC
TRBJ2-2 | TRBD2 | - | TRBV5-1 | CASSSPDGLARRELFF | TGCGCCAGCAGCTCCCCCGACGGACTAGCGAGGAGGGAGCTGTTTTTT
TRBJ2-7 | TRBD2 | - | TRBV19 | CASSITSGRDEQYF | TGTGCCAGTAGTATCACCAGCGGGAGAGACGAGCAGTACTTC
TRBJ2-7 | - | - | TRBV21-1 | CASSKTFWLSRDRAYEQYF | TGTGCCAGCAGCAAAACTTTTTGGCTCTCCCGGGACCGCGCCTACGAGCAGTACTTC
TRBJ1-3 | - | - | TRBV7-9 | CASSLKGGGSGNTIYF | TGTGCCAGCAGCTTAAAGGGGGGAGGCTCTGGAAACACCATATATTTT
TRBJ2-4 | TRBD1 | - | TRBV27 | CASSQRRQGPLYKAKNIQYF | TGTGCCAGCAGTCAGCGGCGACAGGGGCCGCTTTACAAAGCCAAAAACATTCAGTACTTC
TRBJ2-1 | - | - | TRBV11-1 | CASSWGRVANEQFF | TGTGCCAGCAGCTGGGGCAGGGTGGCCAATGAGCAGTTCTTC
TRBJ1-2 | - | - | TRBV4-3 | CASSQDLKQHISGYTF | TGCGCCAGCAGCCAAGATTTAAAACAGCACATCTCGGGCTACACCTTC
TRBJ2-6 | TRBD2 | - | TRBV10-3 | CAISGLAVNSGANVLTF | TGTGCCATCAGCGGACTAGCGGTAAACTCTGGGGCCAACGTCCTGACTTTC
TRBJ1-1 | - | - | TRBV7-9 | CASSLDAGNTEAFF | TGTGCCAGCAGCTTAGATGCAGGGAACACTGAAGCTTTCTTT
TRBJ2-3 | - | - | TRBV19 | CASSITRDTDTQYF | TGTGCCAGTAGTATCACGAGGGACACAGATACGCAGTATTTT
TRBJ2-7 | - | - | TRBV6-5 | CASMGSSYEQYF | TGTGCCAGCATGGGGAGCTCCTACGAGCAGTACTTC
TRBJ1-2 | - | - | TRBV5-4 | CASALSAAHGYTF | TGTGCCAGCGCCTTATCGGCAGCTCACGGCTACACCTTC
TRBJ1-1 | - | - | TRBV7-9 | CASSPPTGNTEAFF | TGTGCCAGCAGCCCACCCACGGGGAACACTGAAGCTTTCTTT
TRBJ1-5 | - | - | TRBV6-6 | CASFLGTPNQPQHF | TGTGCCAGCTTTTTGGGGACACCCAATCAGCCCCAGCATTTT
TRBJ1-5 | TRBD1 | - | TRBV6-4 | CASSDTDRVSNQPQHF | TGTGCCAGCAGTGACACCGACAGGGTTAGCAATCAGCCCCAGCATTTT
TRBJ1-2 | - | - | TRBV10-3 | CAISDGEYGYTF | TGTGCCATCAGTGACGGGGAGTATGGCTACACCTTC
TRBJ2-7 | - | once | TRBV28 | CASTTPPPLKHEQYF | TGTGCCAGCACCACCCCCCCGCCCCTAAAACACGAGCAGTACTTC
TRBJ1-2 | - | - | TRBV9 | CASSPGQPHYGYTF | TGTGCCAGCAGCCCCGGACAGCCCCACTATGGCTACACCTTC
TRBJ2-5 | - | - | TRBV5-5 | CASSLVLETQYF | TGTGCCAGCAGCTTGGTCCTCGAGACCCAGTACTTC
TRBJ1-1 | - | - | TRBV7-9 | CASSYLSNPEAFF | TGTGCCAGTAGCTACTTATCGAACCCTGAAGCTTTCTTT
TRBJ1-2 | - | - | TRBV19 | CATRSRYNYGYTF | TGTGCCACTCGAAGCCGATACAACTATGGCTACACCTTC
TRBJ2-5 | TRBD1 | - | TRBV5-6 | CASSQTGVETQYF | TGTGCCAGCAGTCAGACAGGGGTGGAGACCCAGTACTTC
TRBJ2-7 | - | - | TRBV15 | CATSSGGDSYEQYF | TGTGCCACCAGCAGTGGAGGAGATTCCTACGAGCAGTACTTC
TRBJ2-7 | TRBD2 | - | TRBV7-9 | CASSRGDSYEQYF | TGTGCCAGCAGCCGGGGGGATTCCTACGAGCAGTACTTC
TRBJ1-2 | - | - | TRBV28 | CASSQPGRGYGYTF | TGTGCCAGCAGCCAACCCGGGAGAGGATACGGCTACACCTTC
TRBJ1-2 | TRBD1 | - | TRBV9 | CASSVGQGTYGYTF | TGTGCCAGCAGCGTGGGACAGGGGACCTATGGCTACACCTTC
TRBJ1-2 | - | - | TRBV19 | CASSIQGKSGYTF | TGTGCCAGTAGTATCCAGGGGAAGTCTGGCTACACCTTC
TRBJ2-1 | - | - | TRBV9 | CASSVGTNNMEQFF | TGTGCCAGCAGCGTAGGGACTAATAATATGGAGCAGTTCTTC
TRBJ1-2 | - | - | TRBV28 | CASSFLGNTGGYTF | TGTGCCAGCAGTTTTCTGGGCAATACGGGAGGCTACACCTTC
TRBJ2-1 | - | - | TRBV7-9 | CASSPNRAYNNEQFF | TGTGCCAGCAGCCCCAACAGGGCCTACAACAATGAGCAGTTCTTC
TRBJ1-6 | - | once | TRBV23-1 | CASSHSTDRNNSPLHF | TGCGCCAGCAGTCATTCGACGGACCGTAATAATTCACCCCTCCACTTT
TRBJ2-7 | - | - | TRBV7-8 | CASSSYRASHRFEQYF | TGTGCCAGCAGCTCTTACCGGGCCTCCCACCGGTTCGAGCAGTACTTC
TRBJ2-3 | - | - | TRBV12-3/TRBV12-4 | CASSFGSTDTQYF | TGTGCCAGCAGTTTTGGCAGCACAGATACGCAGTATTTT